One TCR beta chain is described in this entry. Its binding antigen is unknown. It has no much larger one-base neighbor in the sample; base qualities were not kept. The data were taken from a study of cytomegalovirus exposure and HLA in healthy donors (dated by TCRdb to about 2017). For the study in its entirety: An earlier analysis of 550 to 700 of the donors reported about 250 Gb of sequence data and some 120 million unique TCR beta sequences from some 180 million T cells. Approximately 330 gigabases of sequencing data and approximately 92 million unique TCR sequences made up an early release that covered 500 to 650 HLA-typed donors. Among the roughly 400 genotyped donors, approximately 82% belonged to the genetic ancestry cluster associated with self-reported Caucasian donors. The study aimed to test whether signatures of past pathogen exposure could be identified by cataloging public T cell receptors. The study profiled the T cell repertoires of 550 to 700 subjects by immunosequencing and related them to cytomegalovirus serostatus. Besides the first cohort of roughly 700 subjects, a separate validation cohort made up of over 95 different subjects was used. High-throughput TCR immunosequencing, statistical association of individual TCRs with disease status, and machine learning were combined to predict cytomegalovirus infection status. In a later analysis, previously published TCR beta repertoires from several hundred donors were re-analyzed and high-resolution HLA genotyping was added so that TCR occurrence patterns could be studied. Rather than drawing on any new phenotypic data, the later analysis identified candidate immune exposures from TCR beta sequences and the way those sequences occurred across donors. An earlier analysis of 587 of the donors applied high-throughput TCR beta sequencing to assess whether each TCR beta V gene segment acted as functional or pseudogenic. Donor age, sex, ethnicity and CMV serostatus were compiled alongside the repertoire data. Genome-wide SNP genotypes for about 65% of the roughly 670 donors were used in a later genetic analysis, which treated that subset as a discovery cohort. All discovery cohort repertoires had been generated using a single sequencing platform. HLA typing covered class I and class II loci at four-digit resolution. Typing coverage varied by locus: roughly 629-640 donors for A, B, C, DRB1 and DQB1; roughly 520 for DQA1; more than 600 for DPA1; fewer than 480 for DPB1. Roughly 5 DR-DQ haplotypes were treated as single units for association and clustering because of strong linkage in the cohort. Among 300 to 500 genotyped donors of the cohort, an average of roughly 230,000 unique TCR beta nucleotide sequences was sequenced per donor, of which approximately 18% were non-productive.

The cohort comprised several hundred healthy bone marrow donors. All cohort members were sampled while nominally healthy, although unrecorded immune exposures were likely present. The donor tested CMV seronegative and was one of the 352 seronegative cohort members. A peripheral blood sample was collected from each donor, and TCR beta sequencing was performed on peripheral blood mononuclear cells. Genomic DNA extraction from the blood cell samples was performed with the Qiagen DNeasy Blood Extraction Kit. The paper as a whole reports these results and caveats: Sequencing depth was assumed to be roughly uniform across donors in the presence/absence analyses, though that assumption may not hold. The earlier analysis of some 560 of the donors excluded over 15 rarely observed V segments, including chromosome 9 orphons, because counts were too low. In an earlier analysis of 587 of the donors, most TCR beta V segments were observed in productive rearrangements about 90% or about 30% of the time, broadly matching IMGT annotations. A group of highly shared sequence variants was considered likely to be a technical artifact of the sequencing pipeline. The only immune exposure information available for the cohort was CMV serostatus. Because some donors lacked HLA typing at each locus, the association tests relied only on the typed subset. In a later analysis, several top co-occurrence clusters were reported to appear linked to parvovirus B19, influenza, CMV and Epstein-Barr virus. An association between a missense DCLRE1C variant and V-gene and J-gene trimming of TCR beta chains was found in a later genetic analysis and replicated in an independent cohort. Across donors, most TCR sequences were observed very rarely, whereas some public TCRs were present in many individuals. The classifier was reported to diagnose cytomegalovirus status with high specificity and sensitivity in both the original cohort and the validation cohort. According to a later analysis, most CMV-associated TCR beta chains appeared to be HLA-restricted, and the HLA associations seemed to be driven largely by CMV exposure. In the study, 150 to 200 TCR beta chains were listed as associated with cytomegalovirus. In vitro tests confirmed that a few of the cytomegalovirus-associated TCR beta chains recognize cytomegalovirus antigens. Some IMGT-functional V segments, including TRBV6-2 and TRBV6-3, could not be told apart with the 87-base-pair reads, so those segments were excluded. Specific HLA alleles were associated with 16,951 TCR beta sequences at a false discovery rate of 0.05 in a later analysis. In a later analysis, TCR association rates were found to vary across HLA loci, with the most associated TCRs seen for DRB1 alleles and the fewest for HLA-C alleles. In a later analysis, HLA-associated TCR beta chains showed more clonal expansion and lower generation probabilities than non-associated chains that were equally common. When HLA alleles, especially DR and DQ, strongly co-occurred, attributing TCR associations to individual alleles was difficult. A further reported finding was that TCR beta sequences accurately predicted the HLA-A and HLA-B alleles for most subjects in the first cohort. According to the authors, the approach could potentially be generalized to other disease states and immunological phenotypes. In a later genetic analysis, fewer N-insertions in productive TCRs were reported among donors in an Asian-associated ancestry cluster than the roughly 640-donor mean. Linkage disequilibrium might explain the correlated functional status among segregating V segments, but an unknown experimental factor could not be ruled out. This cohort had only TCR beta chains sequenced, and the lack of alpha or paired-chain data limited which features could be detected.

V loses 4 bases, J loses 8 bases, and the germline ends lie 15 bases apart. Based on the germline V gene, the CDR1 and CDR2 sequences are MGHRA and YSYEKL. The CDR3 numbers 14 residues from cysteine through phenylalanine. Kept here is only the CDR3 DNA, which spans 42 bases and is read in frame from base 1. The library was obtained by the immunoSEQ multiplex PCR assay. For the multiplex PCR, a mixture combining 60 forward primers for TCR Vbeta segments and 13 reverse primers for TCR Jbeta segments was used. The CDR3 region of rearranged TCR beta genes was amplified from genomic DNA by a multiplex PCR assay. On the Illumina HiSeq System, the amplified TCR beta libraries were sequenced as 87-base-pair reads. In the source study's methods: In a later analysis, some 80 million unique TCR beta chains were counted across the 650 to 750 repertoires, and roughly 11 million of these chains were shared by at least two donors. Raw reads were error-corrected and collapsed into unique sequences by a nearest-neighbor algorithm in which closely related sequences were merged to remove PCR and sequencing errors. Alignment of CDR3 sequences to IMGT reference sequences was used to assign V, D and J gene segments. Each retained sequence needed at least a six-nucleotide match to both a V gene segment and a J gene segment. A rearrangement was called productive if the CDR3 had no stop codons and remained in frame with V and J, and every other rearrangement was called non-productive. Following IMGT convention, CDR3 was defined as the stretch from the second conserved V-encoded cysteine to the conserved J-encoded phenylalanine. The earlier analysis of 587 of the donors excluded sequences that lacked an unambiguous match to a single V gene segment. In an earlier analysis of almost 600 of the donors, a V segment was called functional when productive rearrangements were above 56.7%, and segregating when the standard deviation between donors exceeded 5%. To diagnose cytomegalovirus status from the catalog of TCR beta chain sequences, a statistical classification framework was built. In a later analysis, V and J genes were assigned by comparing TCR nucleotide sequences against IMGT/GENE-DB human TR gene sequences. The TCRdist pipeline was used in a later analysis to assign CDR3 sequences and most-parsimonious VDJ recombination scenarios. In a later analysis, each TCR beta chain was defined by its CDR3 amino acid sequence together with its V-gene family, and reads without a unique V-gene family were excluded. To address suspected cross-contamination and a sequencing artifact, a later analysis removed roughly 640 highly shared, low-generation-probability nucleotide sequences. In a later analysis, a clonal expansion index for each public chain was calculated from normalized within-repertoire ranks of inferred template counts. In a later analysis, generation probabilities were computed using a VDJ recombination model fitted to out-of-frame rearrangements, and the results were checked against IGoR. Hypergeometric tests were used in a later analysis to score TCR-TCR, TCR-HLA and TCR-CMV co-occurrence, with a repertoire-size bias correction applied to the TCR pairs. False discovery rates were estimated in a later analysis by permuting HLA or CMV assignments 20 times. In a later analysis, co-occurring TCRs were grouped using DBSCAN, and TCRdist sequence similarity was added for clustering within HLA-allele-positive subsets. Co-occurrence clustering excluded repertoires with fewer than 30,000 or more than 120,000 public chains, plus five with anomalous nucleotide sharing. Entries here come from immuneACCESS through TCRdb and include only in-frame sequences with V and J called. Some clones fail to appear in such tables; in the studies checked, an unresolved V gene covers under half of the shortfall, and the cause of the remainder is unknown. From that table come the V and J calls and clone size; the DNA was used to work out D and trimming. The sample table shows about 150,000 clones, and around three quarters are seen once. The ten largest make up approximately 1.8% of the sample.

Rearrangement joined TRBV4-1 to TRBJ2-1; no D gene call is confident. The sequence came from a man aged 40-50 years in good health and CMV-seronegative. The sample consisted of PBMCs. The nucleotides read TGCGCCAGCAGCCCAGGCCTTGCGTCTGATGAGCAGTTCTTC. Translated, this is CASSPGLASDEQFF.